These 16 T cell receptor beta chains were all obtained from the same sample, sequenced in a study of blood T cell repertoires in COVID-19. Profiling relied on immunoSEQ multiplex PCR, and the TCRdb table lists in-frame clones only, not all of them. The table includes 130,000 or so clones, just under 85% detected once. Sequenced: peripheral blood. All receptors come from a human donor in a cohort sampled during active COVID-19.

This clone was observed a single time. The rearrangement uses TRBV6-5 and TRBJ2-3; weak D call: TRBD2 (5 bases). The V and J ends lost 5 bases and 5 bases respectively, with 11 bases between them. CDR1 is MNHEY and CDR2 is SVGAGI in the germline V gene. The CDR3 runs to 13 residues. CDR3 amino acids: CASSPPEGDTQYF. As DNA, the CDR3 is TGTGCCAGCAGTCCCCCCGAGGGAGATACGCAGTATTTT.

V and J are TRBV4-1 and TRBJ2-5; the D is unclear. Germline-derived CDR1 and CDR2 are MGHRA and YSYEKL. The V and J ends lost 0 bases and 4 bases respectively, with 18 bases between them. This CDR3 is built from 17 residues. CDR3 sequence (DNA): TGCGCCAGCAGCCAAGAACCCACCCTACCCGGCGGAGAGACCCAGTACTTC. Amino acid sequence: CASSQEPTLPGGETQYF.

J is TRBJ1-2 and V is TRBV27, with TRBD1 matching 8 bases. The CDR3 sequence is 15 residues long. The germline V gene has CDR1 MNHEY and CDR2 SMNVEV (reference sequence). Germline trimming cut 5 bases from V and 3 bases from J; bases unmatched to any gene: 8. The CDR3 loop is CASSRTGIGDYGYTF. The CDR3 DNA reads TGTGCCAGCAGTAGGACAGGGATCGGGGACTATGGCTACACCTTC.

This chain connects TRBV20-1 to TRBJ2-1; D is unclear. Per the germline V gene, CDR1 is DFQATT and CDR2 is SNEGSKA (reference sequence). V was clipped by 5 bases and J by 9 bases, with 11 bases between them. The length of the CDR3 is 11 residues. This CDR3 reads CSAAAPSEQFF. The CDR3 DNA is TGCAGTGCTGCCGCCCCCAGTGAGCAGTTCTTC.

The chain couples TRBV20-1 to TRBJ2-1; no clear D gene. V lost 6 bases and J lost 8, with 11 bases in between. From germline, CDR1 is DFQATT and CDR2 SNEGSKA (reference sequence). CDR3 length: 11 amino acids. CDR3 in DNA: TGCAGTGCGGCCTCTGGGCATGAGCAGTTCTTC. It codes for CSAASGHEQFF.

The V call is TRBV5-1, the J call TRBJ2-5; D not certain. Looked up from germline, CDR1 is SGHRS and CDR2 is YFSETQ. V gave up 1 base and J gave up 3 bases, with 7 bases separating them. This CDR3 has 13 amino acids. The CDR3 is CASSLIQKETQYF. The DNA for the CDR3 is TGCGCCAGCAGCTTGATACAGAAAGAGACCCAGTACTTC.

The chain recombines TRBV11-2 with TRBJ2-7; TRBD1 matches 9 bases. CDR3 length: 14 amino acids. CDR1 is SGHAT, CDR2 FQNNGV, per germline. After removal of 4 bases from V and 3 bases from J, the junction contained 4 bases not matched to a gene. CDR3 sequence reads: CASSSDRGGYEQYF. CDR3 bases: TGTGCCAGCAGCTCGGACAGGGGAGGCTACGAGCAGTACTTC.

This chain links TRBV27 with TRBJ1-5, with D maybe TRBD1 (5 bases). Germline CDR1 reads MNHEY; CDR2 reads SMNVEV (reference sequence). The CDR3 has 17 amino acids. The V end was cut by 5 bases, the J end by 0 bases, with 17 bases between. The CDR3 is CASSPRQSSNSNQPQHF. For the CDR3, the DNA is TGTGCCAGCAGTCCAAGACAGAGTAGTAATAGCAATCAGCCCCAGCATTTT.

This clone was recorded once. This sequence joins TRBV6-2 or TRBV6-3 and TRBJ1-6, with D possibly matching TRBD1 (5 bases). Germline-derived CDR1 and CDR2 are MNHEY and SVGEGT. The CDR3 runs to 14 residues. V was trimmed by 3 bases and J by 3 bases, leaving 6 bases between them. The CDR3 DNA reads TGTGCCAGCAGTTATCAGGGCTATAATTCACCCCTCCACTTT. Protein: CASSYQGYNSPLHF.

This rearrangement joins TRBV12-3 or TRBV12-4 to TRBJ2-7; 7 nucleotides align to TRBD1. Trimming cost V 5 bases and J 1 base; bases outside gene matches: 2. CDR3 size: 13 residues. The CDR3 loop is CASSRGQSYEQYF. The CDR3 DNA reads TGTGCCAGCAGTAGGGGACAGTCCTACGAGCAGTACTTC.

This chain joins TRBV19 and TRBJ2-7; 8 nucleotides align to TRBD1. Germline trimming cut 6 bases from V and 3 bases from J; bases unmatched to any gene: 7. The CDR3 has 14 residues. CDR1 and CDR2 (germline): LNHDA, SQIVND (reference sequence). This CDR3 is CASSKTGAGYEQYF. The CDR3 DNA sequence: TGTGCCAGTAGCAAGACAGGGGCGGGCTACGAGCAGTACTTC.

The chain links TRBV7-2 to TRBJ2-5, with D maybe TRBD2 (5 bases). The V gene's germline CDR1 is SGHTA and CDR2 FQGNSA. The V end was cut by 0 bases, the J end by 1 base, with 6 bases between. The CDR3 length is 14 residues. The CDR3, as DNA: TGTGCCAGCAGCTTAGCTAGCGTCCAAGAGACCCAGTACTTC. It is translated as CASSLASVQETQYF.

The chain is built from TRBV5-4 and TRBJ2-2; the match to TRBD2 covers 9 bases. This CDR3 spans 16 amino acids. Unmatched junction bases numbered 6, after V lost 0 bases and J lost 6 bases. Germline lookup yields CDR1 SGHNT and CDR2 YYREEE (reference sequence). For the CDR3, the DNA is TGTGCCAGCAGCTTGGTCGGCGGGGGGGCTCCCGGGGAGCTGTTTTTT. Translation: CASSLVGGGAPGELFF.

V usage is TRBV9 and J usage is TRBJ1-2; maybe TRBD1 (5 bases). Trimming removed 0 bases from V and 4 bases from J, with 13 bases in between. The CDR3 loop spans 15 amino acids. Germline V gene lookup returns CDR1 SGDLS and CDR2 YYNGEE. The CDR3 loop is CASSVAGVGAYGYTF. Here the CDR3 DNA reads TGTGCCAGCAGCGTAGCTGGAGTAGGGGCCTATGGCTACACCTTC.

This rearrangement joins TRBV5-6 to TRBJ1-1, with unresolved D. From germline, CDR1 is SGHDT and CDR2 YYEEEE. This CDR3 has 15 residues. Trimming stripped 3 bases from V and 5 bases from J, with 17 bases between. CDR3 sequence: CASSSQTRGDTEAFF. CDR3 DNA sequence: TGTGCCAGCAGCTCCCAGACCCGGGGAGATACTGAAGCTTTCTTT.

V gene TRBV6-5 combines with J gene TRBJ2-5; TRBD2 matches 7 bases. The CDR3 runs 14 residues. The V gene's germline CDR1 is MNHEY and CDR2 SVGAGI. Trimming cost V 4 bases and J 3 bases; bases outside gene matches: 5. CDR3 loop: CASSSPGLEETQYF. DNA of the CDR3: TGTGCCAGCAGTTCCCCCGGACTAGAAGAGACCCAGTACTTC.